Each of the 26 T cell receptor beta chains below was sequenced from the same sample in a study of T cells after yellow fever vaccination. TCRdb reprocessed the 5' RACE reads with MiXCR, giving one entry per CDR3 protein. This sample carries a few hundred thousand distinct CDR3 sequences, 7% to 10% of them seen once, and the ten largest clones take 17%. Sequences were derived from PBMCs, sampled about 49 days after the first yellow fever vaccination. The receptor set was obtained from a man younger than 30 who received the YFV17D yellow fever vaccine.

There are a few counts of this clonotype. The chain links TRBV7-8 to TRBJ2-4; 8 positions agree with TRBD1. Germline V gives CDR1 SGHVS, CDR2 FQNEAQ. V dropped 5 bases and J dropped 1; count of bases not matched to a gene: 7. This CDR3 region has 16 residues. The CDR3 bases are TGTGCCAGCAGCGCGGGGACAGGAGCTGCCAAAAACATTCAGTACTTC. Translated: CASSAGTGAAKNIQYF.

The V and J genes are TRBV18 and TRBJ1-2; D gene ambiguous. V lost 3 bases and J 8 bases, leaving 13 bases between the germline ends. From germline, CDR1 is KGHSH and CDR2 LQKENI. The CDR3 runs 13 residues. CDR3 region: CASSPYIEGGYTF. CDR3 nucleotides: TGTGCCAGCTCACCTTATATTGAGGGCGGCTACACCTTC.

A word on this clonotype: The junction departs from the called germline gene at one end, perhaps through a read error. The genes are TRBV7-9 and TRBJ1-1, with D tentatively TRBD1 (6 bases). Germline CDR1 is SEHNR and CDR2 is FQNEAQ (reference sequence). The CDR3 length is 15 residues. The CDR3 reads CASILQGGGNTEAFF. DNA of the CDR3: TGTGCCAGCATCTTACAGGGCGGGGGAAACACTGAAGCTTTCTTT.

The table lists this clonotype with a few counts. The V and J genes are TRBV4-3 and TRBJ2-1, with a possible D match to TRBD2 (7 bases). The CDR3 sequence is 17 residues long. V lost 0 bases to trimming and J lost 9 bases, with 21 bases between them. The germline CDR1 and CDR2 sequences are LGHNA and YSLEER. This CDR3 reads CASSQDGVGGGRGEQFF. The CDR3 DNA reads TGCGCCAGCAGCCAAGATGGGGTGGGGGGGGGCCGGGGTGAGCAGTTCTTC.

This chain links TRBV18 with TRBJ2-5; TRBD2 matches at 7 bases. The CDR3 has 16 residues. The V gene end was trimmed by 0 bases and the J gene end by 5 bases; junction bases not matched to a gene: 9. Looked up from germline, CDR1 is KGHSH and CDR2 is LQKENI. The CDR3 DNA is TGTGCCAGCTCACCACCCGGCGGGAGTTGGGGGGAGACCCAGTACTTC. Protein sequence: CASSPPGGSWGETQYF.

The V gene is TRBV10-3, the J gene TRBJ2-7; TRBD2 aligns across 11 bases. Trimming took 6 bases from V and 2 from J; bases not matched to a gene: 12. Germline loops: CDR1 ENHRY, CDR2 SYGVKD. The CDR3 extends over 17 amino acids. CDR3 coding DNA: TGTGCCATCAGGACGTCGGTAGCGGGGGGGCATACCTACGAGCAGTACTTC. This codes for CAIRTSVAGGHTYEQYF.

This clonotype showed up just a few times. This chain connects TRBV29-1 to TRBJ2-7, with D possibly being TRBD1 (5 bases). The CDR3 has 13 residues. V was pared by 7 bases and J by 5 bases, with 18 bases between. The V gene's germline CDR1 is SQVTM and CDR2 ANQGSEA. The CDR3 DNA reads as TGCAGCGCCATACCTCCAGGGTCTAACGAGCAGTACGTC. Translated: CSAIPPGSNEQYV.

Here the CDR3 DNA reads TGTGCCAGTAGCCAAAACACCCTCACAGATACGCAGTATTTT. It translates to CASSQNTLTDTQYF. The chain has TRBV19 and TRBJ2-3, with unresolved D. V was cut by 6 bases and J by 2 bases, with 12 bases left in between. CDR1 and CDR2 from the germline V gene are LNHDA and SQIVND (reference sequence). This CDR3 is built from 14 residues.

This sequence joins TRBV4-1 and TRBJ2-5; 11 nucleotides line up with TRBD2. After removal of 3 bases from V and 2 bases from J, the junction contained 5 bases not matched to a gene. Germline V gene sequence: CDR1 MGHRA, CDR2 YSYEKL. The CDR3 has 16 amino acids. This CDR3 reads CASSHGLAGLQETQYF. CDR3 DNA: TGCGCCAGCAGCCACGGACTAGCGGGTCTTCAAGAGACCCAGTACTTC.

The genes are TRBV4-2 and TRBJ2-2; tentatively, D is TRBD1 (7 bases). V lost 1 base and J 7 bases, leaving 13 bases between the germline ends. Germline V gene data show CDR1 as LGHNA and CDR2 as YNFKEQ. This CDR3 has 15 residues. The CDR3 DNA is TGTGCCAGCAGCCAAGGACAGGGAGGCGACGGGGAGCTGTTTTTT. Translation: CASSQGQGGDGELFF.

This clonotype was seen only a few times. The chain recombines TRBV7-2 with TRBJ2-5, with a tentative D call TRBD2 (7 bases). CDR3 length: 13 amino acids. Germline CDR1 is SGHTA and CDR2 is FQGNSA. V was clipped by 5 bases and J by 4 bases, with 11 bases between them. In nucleotides, the CDR3 is TGTGCCAGCAGCGGGGGGGCCCCAGAGACCCAGTACTTC. Its translation: CASSGGAPETQYF.

V usage is TRBV28 and J usage is TRBJ2-3; 13 bases agree with TRBD2. The ends lost 3 bases at V and 5 bases at J; junction bases unmatched: 8. CDR1 and CDR2 from the germline V gene are MDHEN and SYDVKM. The length of the CDR3 is 17 residues. The CDR3 here is CASSFPWTSGGLDTQYF. The CDR3 DNA is TGTGCCAGCAGTTTCCCCTGGACTAGCGGGGGATTAGATACGCAGTATTTT. Based on the CDR3 plus reference TRBV28 and TRBJ2-3, the full variable domain is DVKVTQSSRYLVKRTGEKVFLECVQDMDHENMFWYRQDPGLGLRLIYFSYDVKMKEKGDIPEGYSVSREKKERFSLILESASTNQTSMYLCASSFPWTSGGLDTQYFGPGTRLTVL.

This clonotype has only a few counts. The chain joins TRBV7-9 to TRBJ1-1, with D perhaps matching TRBD1 (5 bases). V lost 1 base and J lost 3, with 18 bases in between. Germline V lookup: CDR1 SEHNR, CDR2 FQNEAQ (reference sequence). The CDR3 spans 17 residues. The CDR3 here is CASSLGGWEAGDTEAFF. The CDR3 coding sequence is TGTGCCAGCAGCTTAGGGGGGTGGGAGGCTGGGGACACTGAAGCTTTCTTT.

There are many counts of this clonotype. The V call is TRBV6-5, the J call TRBJ2-5, with D maybe TRBD2 (5 bases). The CDR3 consists of 15 residues. CDR1 MNHEY and CDR2 SVGAGI come from the germline V gene. Between the trimmed V and J ends, which lost 5 bases and 2 bases, there was a span of 15 bases. The CDR3 here is CASSNPQSGQETQYF. CDR3 bases: TGTGCCAGCAGTAACCCCCAATCGGGACAAGAGACCCAGTACTTC.

This clonotype was detected many times. The V and J genes are TRBV7-2 and TRBJ1-2; a possible D gene is TRBD1 (5 bases). The CDR3 covers 15 residues. Trimming pared 4 bases from V and 4 bases from J, leaving 16 bases between. Germline V gene lookup returns CDR1 SGHTA and CDR2 FQGNSA. CDR3: CASSSSWGASYGYTF. The CDR3 DNA is TGTGCCAGCAGCTCCTCTTGGGGCGCAAGCTATGGCTACACCTTC.

This clonotype has a handful of counts. J is TRBJ2-7 and V is TRBV5-1, with D maybe TRBD1 (6 bases). This CDR3 region has 14 residues. Germline V gives CDR1 SGHRS, CDR2 YFSETQ. The ends were cut back, 0 bases at V and 5 bases at J, with 12 bases in the middle. The CDR3 DNA sequence: TGCGCCAGCAGCTTGGCCTACAGGGCGGACGAGCAGTACTTC. Residues: CASSLAYRADEQYF. Filled out from reference TRBV5-1 and TRBJ2-7, the complete variable domain reads KAGVTQTPRYLIKTRGQQVTLSCSPISGHRSVSWYQQTPGQGLQFLFEYFSETQRNKGNFPGRFSGRQFSNSRSEMNVSTLELGDSALYLCASSLAYRADEQYFGPGTRLTVT.

This clonotype showed up just a few times. The V gene is TRBV4-2, the J gene TRBJ2-3, with 14 positions matching TRBD2. Trimming took 0 bases from V and 4 from J; bases not matched to a gene: 15. The CDR3 is 21 amino acids. Germline values: CDR1 LGHNA, CDR2 YNFKEQ. CDR3: CASSQDPLTSGGVELSDTQYF. In nucleotides, the CDR3 is TGTGCCAGCAGCCAAGACCCGCTGACTAGCGGGGGGGTCGAACTTTCAGATACGCAGTATTTT.

This clonotype was detected many times. The CDR3 spells CASSLRSGGGSTDTQYF. The CDR3 nucleotides read TGTGCCAGCAGCTTGCGGTCTGGCGGGGGCAGCACAGATACGCAGTATTTT. The chain employs TRBV5-5 and TRBJ2-3; tentative D call: TRBD2 (7 bases). V was clipped by 1 base and J by 0 bases, with 15 bases between them. The germline V gene has CDR1 SGHKS and CDR2 YYEKEE (reference sequence). The CDR3 length is 17 residues.

The genes are TRBV3-1 and TRBJ2-7; 10 bases are shared with TRBD2. The CDR3 sequence is 14 residues long. Germline trimming cut 4 bases from V and 5 bases from J; bases unmatched to any gene: 5. Germline V gives CDR1 LGHDT, CDR2 YNNKEL (reference sequence). This chain's CDR3 is CASSRWTSGDEQYF. CDR3 DNA: TGTGCCAGCAGCCGATGGACTAGCGGAGACGAGCAGTACTTC.

This clonotype turned up a few times. The chain joins TRBV5-1 to TRBJ2-7, with D maybe TRBD2 (6 bases). The CDR3 sequence is 14 residues long. The V and J ends lost 2 bases and 3 bases respectively, with 12 bases between them. Germline CDR1 and CDR2: SGHRS and YFSETQ. CDR3 loop: CASSFPYGGYEQYF. In DNA form, the CDR3 reads TGCGCCAGCAGCTTTCCCTACGGGGGCTACGAGCAGTACTTC.

This clonotype occurred many times. The chain employs TRBV28 and TRBJ1-5; 9 bases are shared with TRBD1. The length of the CDR3 is 16 residues. Unmatched junction bases numbered 8, after V lost 5 bases and J lost 3 bases. CDR1 and CDR2 (germline): MDHEN, SYDVKM. CDR3 DNA sequence: TGTGCCAGCAGTACCCACCGGACAGGGGTCAATCAGCCCCAGCATTTT. This translates into CASSTHRTGVNQPQHF. Supplemented by reference TRBV28 and TRBJ1-5, the full variable domain reads DVKVTQSSRYLVKRTGEKVFLECVQDMDHENMFWYRQDPGLGLRLIYFSYDVKMKEKGDIPEGYSVSREKKERFSLILESASTNQTSMYLCASSTHRTGVNQPQHFGDGTRLSIL.

This clonotype has a handful of counts. J is TRBJ1-2 and V is TRBV4-3; 9 bases agree with TRBD1. CDR1 and CDR2 from the germline V gene are LGHNA and YSLEER. The CDR3 length is 16 residues. Trimming removed 1 base from V and 2 bases from J; junction bases left unmatched: 5. CDR3 nucleotide sequence: TGCGCCAGCAGCCAAGTGACAGGGGGTCCAAACTATGGCTACACCTTC. Translating gives CASSQVTGGPNYGYTF.

This clonotype was detected a few times. This sequence joins TRBV3-1 and TRBJ1-6; D may be TRBD1 (5 bases). The CDR3 totals 16 residues. The V and J ends lost 7 bases and 4 bases respectively, with 17 bases between them. Germline V CDR1 and CDR2: LGHDT, YNNKEL (reference sequence). This chain's CDR3 is CASTRGVIGYNSPLHF. The CDR3 bases are TGTGCCAGCACCCGGGGGGTAATTGGATATAATTCACCCCTCCACTTT.

The chain links TRBV5-1 to TRBJ2-3; possible D gene TRBD2, 5 bases. V dropped 2 bases and J dropped 2 bases, with 12 bases sitting between them. The CDR3 contains 15 residues. In germline, CDR1 is SGHRS, CDR2 YFSETQ. The DNA for the CDR3 is TGCGCCAGCAGCTTAGTTGGAGGAGACACAGATACGCAGTATTTT. Translating gives CASSLVGGDTDTQYF.

This chain connects TRBV5-1 to TRBJ1-6; no firm D call. This CDR3 is built from 15 residues. Trimming pared 3 bases from V and 4 bases from J, leaving 11 bases between. The germline V gene encodes CDR1 SGHRS and CDR2 YFSETQ. CDR3 nucleotide sequence: TGCGCCAGCAGCTCGCCGGACCTTTATAATTCACCCCTCCACTTT. It encodes CASSSPDLYNSPLHF.

The table lists this clonotype with many counts. V is TRBV29-1 and J is TRBJ2-5; possibly TRBD1 for D (6 bases). The length of the CDR3 is 13 residues. The germline CDR1 and CDR2 sequences are SQVTM and ANQGSEA. Trimming left V 3 bases short and J 5 bases short, with 13 bases between. CDR3 sequence reads: CSVDSGAGETQYF. CDR3 DNA sequence: TGCAGCGTTGACTCAGGGGCTGGGGAGACCCAGTACTTC. The full variable domain, completed using reference TRBV29-1 and TRBJ2-5, is SAVISQKPSRDICQRGTSLTIQCQVDSQVTMMFWYRQQPGQSLTLIATANQGSEATYESGFVIDKFPISRPNLTFSTLTVSNMSPEDSSIYLCSVDSGAGETQYFGPGTRLLVL.